This T cell receptor beta chain was recorded in a study of T cells after posttransplantation cyclophosphamide. This clone was seen once. V was trimmed by 1 base and J by 1 base, leaving 7 bases between them. CDR1 is LNHDA and CDR2 is SQIVND in the germline V gene (reference sequence). This CDR3 comprises 15 residues. Peripheral blood was collected from the related graft donor on the marrow donation day. Using immunoSEQ multiplex PCR, the repertoire was profiled, and TCRdb retains in-frame clones only, with some absent. The sample holds about 52,000 clones; roughly 94% are singletons and the top ten take around 3%.

Sample: PBMCs. The sequence was collected from a woman in her 30s in good health and a related stem cell transplant donor. The chain uses TRBV19 and TRBJ2-2; D gene ambiguous. CDR3 sequence reads: CASSIGLLNTGELFF. DNA for the CDR3: TGTGCCAGTAGTATAGGACTCCTGAACACCGGGGAGCTGTTTTTT.